This T cell receptor (beta chain) was sequenced for a study of regulatory T cells in long-lasting Graves disease. Overall study findings and caveats: With persistent disease, TRBV28, TRBJ1-2 and TRBJ2-5 were the favored segments.

This clonotype has ten or more counts. As yet, its antigen is unknown. The CDR3 runs to 15 residues. Trimming shortened V by 4 bases and J by 3 bases, and 16 bases separated the two germline ends. Germline values: CDR1 SGHTA, CDR2 FQGNSA. Both iRepertoire HTBI primers and Arm-PCR of CDR3 regions were used to build the TCR beta libraries. TCRdb analysed the multiplex PCR reads with MiXCR anew, one entry per CDR3 protein. Of about 420,000 distinct CDR3 sequences listed, around 17% are singletons. Described time point: newly diagnosed GD, antithyroid drugs for less than 3 months. TCR sequences were obtained from RNA taken from PBMCs. The same sample was also used in a study of T cells in Graves' hyperthyroidism and ophthalmopathy.

The clonotype originates from a woman aged 18-29 years with Graves disease. Sequences were derived from peripheral blood mononuclear cells (PBMCs), sampled at new diagnosis, from a patient treated with antithyroid drugs. The chain couples TRBV7-2 to TRBJ2-7, with D unresolved. The DNA for the CDR3 is TGTGCCAGCAGCTCCCACGGCGGAGCCAGCTACGAGCAGTACTTC. The encoded protein is CASSSHGGASYEQYF.